The clone carrying this T cell receptor beta chain has at least ten counts. These data are taken from a study of Graves' ophthalmopathy and Graves' hyperthyroidism. Germline V gives CDR1 MGHRA, CDR2 YSYEKL. The CDR3 has 12 residues. Trimming shortened V by 7 bases and J by 6 bases, and 9 bases separated the two germline ends. Using RNA transcripts, the TCR beta CDR3 regions were amplified. HTBI-primed first-round RT-PCR preceded second-round multiplex PCR. TCRdb ran MiXCR on the multiplex PCR reads and lists one entry per CDR3 protein. Of 200,000 to 250,000 distinct CDR3 sequences in the sample, under 30% are singletons; the top ten hold about 9.1%.

The chain recombines TRBV4-1 with TRBJ2-2; perhaps D is TRBD1 or TRBD2 (5 bases each). Material: peripheral blood. The TCR was taken from a man over 45 with Graves' ophthalmopathy. The CDR3 loop is CASMGTAGELFF. The CDR3 bases are TGCGCCAGCATGGGGACCGCCGGGGAGCTGTTTTTT.